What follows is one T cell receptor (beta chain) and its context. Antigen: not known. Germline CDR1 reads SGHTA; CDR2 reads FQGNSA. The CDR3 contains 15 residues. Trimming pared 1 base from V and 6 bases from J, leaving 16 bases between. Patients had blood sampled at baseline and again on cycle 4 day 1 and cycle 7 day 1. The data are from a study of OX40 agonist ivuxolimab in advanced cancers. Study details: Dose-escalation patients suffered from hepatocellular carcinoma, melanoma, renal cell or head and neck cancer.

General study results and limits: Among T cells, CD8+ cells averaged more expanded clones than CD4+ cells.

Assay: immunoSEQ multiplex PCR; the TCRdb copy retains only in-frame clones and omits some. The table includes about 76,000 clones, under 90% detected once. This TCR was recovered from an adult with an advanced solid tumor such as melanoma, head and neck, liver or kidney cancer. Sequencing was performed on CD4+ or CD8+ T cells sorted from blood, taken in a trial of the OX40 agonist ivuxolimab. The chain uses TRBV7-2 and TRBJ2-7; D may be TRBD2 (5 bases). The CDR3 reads CASSLDSRALGEQYF. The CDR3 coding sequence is TGTGCCAGCAGCTTAGATTCTCGGGCACTAGGCGAGCAGTACTTC.